Listed below are T cell receptor beta chains from one sample, sequenced in a study of CD8 T cells in ankylosing spondylitis. Each CDR3 protein is one row after TCRdb ran MiXCR on the 5' RACE reads. This sample has hundreds of thousands of distinct CDR3 sequences, with roughly 26% found just once. Source material: blood, either unsorted or a sorted T cell fraction (not recorded which). These receptors were taken from a male donor with ankylosing spondylitis. CDR3s include the opening cysteine and the closing phenylalanine or tryptophan. A D gene is named only where the DNA matches it firmly. The size field is filled for only some rows; it gives once, few, many or a size class.

D,V,size,J,DNA,CDR3
.,TRBV7-2,.,TRBJ1-5,TGTGCCAGCAGCTTAGTCGGTATTTCAGGGCTAGGGCCCCAGCATTTT,CASSLVGISGLGPQHF
.,TRBV7-2,.,TRBJ2-1,TGTGCCAGCAGCTTAGCGATACATGAGCAGTTCTTC,CASSLAIHEQFF
TRBD1,TRBV5-1,few,TRBJ1-6,TGCGCCAGCAGCACGGAGCCGACAGGGGGCGATTCACCCCTCCACTTT,CASSTEPTGGDSPLHF
.,TRBV12-3/TRBV12-4,few,TRBJ2-2,TGTGCCAGCAGCGTAGCCCTTGGGTCTTCCGGGGAGCTGTTTTTT,CASSVALGSSGELFF
.,TRBV12-3/TRBV12-4,.,TRBJ2-1,TGTGCCAGCAGCGAGGCGTGGTATCAGTTCTTC,CASSEAWYQFF
TRBD1,TRBV11-2,few,TRBJ2-1,TGTGCCAGCAGCCCAGAGATGGGACAGTACAATGAGCAGTTCTTC,CASSPEMGQYNEQFF
.,TRBV2,few,TRBJ1-1,TGTGCCAGCAGTGATCAGGGCCATAACACTGAAGCTTTCTTT,CASSDQGHNTEAFF
TRBD1,TRBV24-1,few,TRBJ2-2,TGTGCCACCCGGGGGACAGGGTTCACCGGGGAGCTGTTTTTT,CATRGTGFTGELFF
.,TRBV10-3,.,TRBJ1-5,TGTGCCATCAGTGAGTATGGCACCACCAATCAGCCCCAGCATTTT,CAISEYGTTNQPQHF
.,TRBV5-1,few,TRBJ1-5,TGCGCCAGCAGCTTGGGAACCGGGAGTGAAGATCAGCCCCAGCATTTT,CASSLGTGSEDQPQHF
TRBD1,TRBV11-2,.,TRBJ1-6,TGTGCCAGCAGCTGGGACAGGGTTAATTCACCCCTCCACTTT,CASSWDRVNSPLHF
.,TRBV27,few,TRBJ2-1,TGTGCCAGCAGTTTAGTTCAAGTCCATGAGCAGTTCTTC,CASSLVQVHEQFF
.,TRBV20-1,few,TRBJ1-3,TGCAGTGCTGGGGCTCCCGGGGCCGGAAACACCATATATTTT,CSAGAPGAGNTIYF
.,TRBV18,many,TRBJ2-3,TGTGCCAGCTCACCATCTAGCACAGATACGCAGTATTTT,CASSPSSTDTQYF
.,TRBV20-1,.,TRBJ1-4,TGCAGTGCTAGTTTCGGCAGTCTTAATGAAAAACTGTTTTTT,CSASFGSLNEKLFF
.,TRBV5-1,.,TRBJ2-3,TGCGCCAGCAGCTTGCGGGGCAGACTTTACACAGATACGCAGTATTTT,CASSLRGRLYTDTQYF
.,TRBV7-7,many,TRBJ1-4,TGTGCCAGCAGCTTAGTCGGGAATACGGAAAAACTGTTTTTT,CASSLVGNTEKLFF
TRBD1,TRBV29-1,.,TRBJ2-7,TGCAGCGTCCGGGACAGGGGGCCCTACGAGCAGTACTTC,CSVRDRGPYEQYF
.,TRBV3-1,few,TRBJ2-5,TGTGCCAGCAGCCAACTCAGAGAGACCCAGTACTTC,CASSQLRETQYF
.,TRBV7-6,.,TRBJ2-1,TGTGCCAGCAGCTTAGATTCACCGGGGGCCTACAATGAGCAGTTCTTC,CASSLDSPGAYNEQFF
.,TRBV7-2,few,TRBJ1-2,TGTGCCAGCAGCGGGGACTCCCATGGCTACACCTTC,CASSGDSHGYTF
.,TRBV5-1,few,TRBJ1-2,TGCGCCAGCAGCCCTTTGGACGGTGTAGCTAACTATGGCTACACCTTC,CASSPLDGVANYGYTF
.,TRBV24-1,.,TRBJ2-1,TGTGCCACCAGTGACCCAGAAAACAATGAGCAGTTCTTC,CATSDPENNEQFF
TRBD2,TRBV7-8,few,TRBJ2-3,TGTGCCAGCAGCATGGGACTAGCGGGGAGAGATACGCAGTATTTT,CASSMGLAGRDTQYF
TRBD1,TRBV7-2,few,TRBJ2-4,TGTGCCAGCAGCCTTAGGGACAGGGGAGGGATTCAGTACTTC,CASSLRDRGGIQYF
TRBD1,TRBV14,.,TRBJ2-7,TGTGCCAGCAGCCTTGGGACAGCCTTAGTCTACGAGCAGTACTTC,CASSLGTALVYEQYF
.,TRBV10-3,few,TRBJ2-4,TGTGCCATCAGTGAGCCCGCGGGACTAGCCAAAAACATTCAGTACTTC,CAISEPAGLAKNIQYF
TRBD2,TRBV5-1,.,TRBJ2-7,TGCGCCAGCAGCTTGGTGGCTAGCGGGCGCTACGAGCAGTACTTC,CASSLVASGRYEQYF
TRBD1,TRBV7-9,.,TRBJ1-1,TGTGCCAGCAGCTCAAGGACAGGGAGTAACACTGAAGCTTTCTTT,CASSSRTGSNTEAFF